This is a list of T cell receptor beta chains from one sample in a study of cytomegalovirus exposure and HLA in healthy donors. The data were produced by immunoSEQ multiplex PCR, yet TCRdb's version contains in-frame clones alone and is incomplete. The profile shows approximately 97,000 clones, roughly 92% of them singletons. Sequencing was performed on PBMCs. The receptors derive from a woman in her 30s in good health and CMV-seropositive. Both conserved end residues are trimmed from each CDR3. Size is stated for part of the rows, as once, few or many counts, or as a class when the clone is expanded.

cdr3_aa	clone_size	v_call	j_call
AWSVRLADEQF	NA	TRBV30	TRBJ2-1
ASSAQPGQGFNEQF	NA	TRBV7-2	TRBJ2-1
ASSKTWDSFYYGYT	once	TRBV28	TRBJ1-2
ASRLPGQFYEQY	NA	TRBV5-1	TRBJ2-7
ASSLGQGLWNEQF	NA	TRBV5-5	TRBJ2-1
AIKTQGQGIVT	NA	TRBV28	TRBJ1-2
ASSPLPDSEAF	NA	TRBV7-2	TRBJ1-1
ASSSTGSSYGYT	NA	TRBV5-8	TRBJ1-2
ASSQGRASGNTIY	NA	TRBV4-3	TRBJ1-3
ASSLGLASTGELF	once	TRBV2	TRBJ2-2
ASIAGGEAGELF	once	TRBV6-5	TRBJ2-2
ASSPPGGRTGEQY	NA	TRBV7-2	TRBJ2-7
ASSREVRRGYNEQF	NA	TRBV19	TRBJ2-1
ASSGGLALSQY	NA	TRBV27	TRBJ2-7
ASSLGLKETQY	NA	TRBV11-2	TRBJ2-5
ASSLGGVEQY	NA	TRBV7-9	TRBJ2-7
ASSQGTGVLLAF	NA	TRBV5-4	TRBJ1-1
ASSQGLAGIRETQY	NA	TRBV6-1	TRBJ2-5
ASNIDYGYT	NA	TRBV6-7	TRBJ1-2
ASSRSASVYNEQF	NA	TRBV19	TRBJ2-1